This T cell receptor beta chain is from a study of shared clonotypes between healthy human individuals. Germline V lookup: CDR1 MDHEN, CDR2 SYDVKM. This CDR3 spans 15 amino acids. Trimming cost V 6 bases and J 3 bases; bases outside gene matches: 10. Libraries were prepared by immunoSEQ multiplex PCR; TCRdb keeps only in-frame clonotypes and omits some of them. This table holds more than 2,000,000 clones, 85% to 95% found once. Division of CD4+ cells produced a CD45RA+ naive subset and a CD45RA-negative memory subset. The specimen sequenced was naive CD4+ T cells from PBMCs. Subset given: CD45RA+ positively selected. This receptor was identified in a man younger than 30 in good health. Some clones in this sample may be carry-over from other donors' samples. The V and J genes are TRBV28 and TRBJ2-7, with 8 nucleotides matching TRBD2. The CDR3 nucleotides read TGTGCCAGCAGCAAACTTCGGGGGGGGCACTACGAGCAGTACTTC. Amino acid sequence: CASSKLRGGHYEQYF.